A selection of T cell receptor beta chains follows, all from one sample in a study of cytomegalovirus exposure and HLA in healthy donors. TCRdb's copy holds only in-frame clones and misses some; the assay was immunoSEQ multiplex PCR. This table holds roughly 180,000 clones, approximately 80% found once. What was sequenced was PBMCs. These receptors were obtained from a male donor in good health and CMV-seronegative. The CDR3 runs from the conserved cysteine through the conserved F or W. A D gene is named only where the DNA matches it firmly. Only part of the rows carry a size: once, few, many, or a class if the clone is expanded.

cdr3_aa	cdr3_nt	j_call	v_call	cdr3_length	d_call	clone_size
CASSLSMDRGRNYGYTF	TGTGCCAGCAGTTTATCCATGGACAGGGGGCGCAACTATGGCTACACCTTC	TRBJ1-2	TRBV27	17	TRBD1	.
CASGAHTWWGGSRVFF	TGTGCCAGCGGGGCTCACACCTGGTGGGGCGGCTCTAGGGTTTTCTTT	TRBJ1-1	TRBV28	16	.	.
CSVTPGADTQYF	TGCAGCGTTACCCCAGGGGCAGATACGCAGTATTTT	TRBJ2-3	TRBV29-1	12	.	.
CASGADPGANVLTF	TGCGCCAGCGGAGCGGACCCTGGGGCCAACGTCCTGACTTTC	TRBJ2-6	TRBV10-2	14	.	.
CASSSGLIPSYEQYF	TGTGCCAGCAGTAGCGGACTGATCCCCTCCTACGAGCAGTACTTC	TRBJ2-7	TRBV6-6	15	.	once
CASRGDRYLAKNIQYF	TGTGCCAGCAGAGGGGACAGGTACCTAGCCAAAAACATTCAGTACTTC	TRBJ2-4	TRBV28	16	TRBD1	.
CATAQGSSTDTQYF	TGTGCCACCGCACAGGGCTCAAGCACAGATACGCAGTATTTT	TRBJ2-3	TRBV5-8	14	.	.
CASSLAFGGDNEKLFF	TGTGCCAGCAGCTTAGCGTTCGGGGGGGATAATGAAAAACTGTTTTTT	TRBJ1-4	TRBV7-6	16	.	.
CASSGRTGGNSPLHF	TGTGCCAGCAGCGGTCGGACAGGGGGGAATTCACCCCTCCACTTT	TRBJ1-6	TRBV7-6	15	TRBD1	.
CASSQVAGGSPRYEQYF	TGCGCCAGCAGCCAAGTGGCGGGGGGCTCCCCCCGCTACGAGCAGTACTTC	TRBJ2-7	TRBV4-3	17	TRBD2	.
CASIQTGDSYGYTF	TGTGCCAGCATACAAACAGGGGACTCCTATGGCTACACCTTC	TRBJ1-2	TRBV28	14	TRBD1	.
CASSRSDRGSSQAFF	TGTGCCAGCAGTCGCTCAGACAGGGGAAGTAGTCAAGCTTTCTTT	TRBJ1-1	TRBV6-5	15	TRBD1	.
CASRGSGGQYNEQFF	TGTGCCAGCAGGGGCTCGGGGGGCCAATACAATGAGCAGTTCTTC	TRBJ2-1	TRBV28	15	.	.
CASSLFFRVRQSSYNEQFF	TGTGCCAGCAGTTTATTTTTCCGGGTTAGACAGAGCTCCTACAATGAGCAGTTCTTC	TRBJ2-1	TRBV27	19	.	once
CSVQDDSYEQYF	TGCAGCGTTCAAGATGACAGCTACGAGCAGTACTTC	TRBJ2-7	TRBV29-1	12	.	.
CASSEALQTSGLTDTQYF	TGTGCCAGCAGTGAAGCGCTTCAGACTAGCGGGCTCACAGATACGCAGTATTTT	TRBJ2-3	TRBV2	18	TRBD2	.